This T cell receptor beta chain was sequenced in a study of blood T cell repertoires in COVID-19. Across the study: Sample material is recorded as cDNA or gDNA derived from T cells, B-cell-depleted T cells, or PBMCs.

In this sample, this clone turned up once. The table came from immunoSEQ multiplex PCR; TCRdb's copy has only in-frame clones and leaves some out. The repertoire holds 250,000 or so clones, with approximately 86% as singletons. The V and J ends lost 1 base and 6 bases respectively, with 13 bases between them. The CDR3 contains 15 residues. Germline assignment: CDR1 SGHTA and CDR2 FQGNSA. The TCR originated in a woman aged 55-70 years with COVID-19, enrolled during active disease. This chain connects TRBV7-2 to TRBJ1-5; tentatively, D is TRBD1 (6 bases). Input material: peripheral blood. The CDR3 nucleotides read TGTGCCAGCAGCTTAGGGGGGGGGCCTAGTCAGCCCCAGCATTTT. It specifies CASSLGGGPSQPQHF.